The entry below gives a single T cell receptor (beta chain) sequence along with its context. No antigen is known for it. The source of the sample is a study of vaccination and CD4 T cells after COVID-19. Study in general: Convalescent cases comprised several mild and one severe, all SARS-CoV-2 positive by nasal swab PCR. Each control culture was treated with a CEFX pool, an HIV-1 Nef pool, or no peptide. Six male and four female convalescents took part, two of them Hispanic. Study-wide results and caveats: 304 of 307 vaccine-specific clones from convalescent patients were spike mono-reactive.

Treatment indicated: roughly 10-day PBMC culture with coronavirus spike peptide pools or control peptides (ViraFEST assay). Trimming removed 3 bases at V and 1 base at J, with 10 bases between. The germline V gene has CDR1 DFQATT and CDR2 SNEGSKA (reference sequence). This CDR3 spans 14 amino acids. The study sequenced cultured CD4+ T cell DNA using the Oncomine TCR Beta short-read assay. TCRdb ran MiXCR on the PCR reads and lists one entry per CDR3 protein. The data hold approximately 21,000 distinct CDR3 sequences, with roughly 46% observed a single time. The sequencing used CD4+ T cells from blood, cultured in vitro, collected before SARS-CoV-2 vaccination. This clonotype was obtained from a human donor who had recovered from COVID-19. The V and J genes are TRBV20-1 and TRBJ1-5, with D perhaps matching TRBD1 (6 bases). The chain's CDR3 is CSARAGASNQPQHF. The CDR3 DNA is TGCAGTGCTAGGGCAGGGGCCAGCAATCAGCCCCAGCATTTT.